This record looks at one T cell receptor (beta chain) sequence and its context. Antigen specificity is unknown. The second PCR ran about 6 to 11 cycles with a sample-barcoded 5' primer and J-beta primers. TCRdb analysed the 5' RACE reads with MiXCR anew, one entry per CDR3 protein. The top ten hold 20% to 25% of the sample, which has about 580,000 distinct CDR3 sequences, around 48% seen once. Germline V gene sequence: CDR1 MGHRA, CDR2 YSYEKL. V was shortened by 0 bases and J by 5 bases, with 5 bases between the two germline ends. The CDR3 has 12 amino acids. The record originates from a study of blood T cells in healthy people across ages. At the level of the study: Template switching caught about one barcoded beta molecule for each two T cells. The study's findings and limits: Considered underestimates were the diversity estimates obtained from one million T cells. For the donors, CMV status was unknown and possibly confounded expanded clonotype changes.

The sequence came from an elderly man in good health. The sample comprised blood. This sequence joins TRBV4-1 and TRBJ2-7; D remains unclear. CDR3 sequence (DNA): TGCGCCAGCAGCCAAGATCTTGACGAGCAGTACTTC. Protein sequence: CASSQDLDEQYF.